One sample yielded the 11 T cell receptor beta chains listed below, sequenced in a study of long-term antiretroviral therapy in people with HIV (dated by TCRdb to 2022 to 2024). The immunoSEQ hsTCRB v3.0 assay was used at survey level resolution to sequence the TRB variable region. TCRdb holds this immuneACCESS table with in-frame rearrangements only. Some clones are missing; in checked studies, unresolved V genes explain under half, and the rest has no known cause. Present in this sample are around 29,000 clones, approximately 95% of which were seen just once. 7% to 8.5% of the sample belongs to the ten largest clones. Sample: unsorted PBMCs, taken 5.3 years after starting antiretroviral therapy. Receptors originate from a man aged 30 to 45 with HIV.

This rearrangement joins TRBV4-3 to TRBJ2-3; 10 bases match TRBD2. There are 13 residues in the CDR3. Germline CDR1 reads LGHNA; CDR2 reads YSLEER. Unmatched junction bases numbered 6, after V lost 4 bases and J lost 11 bases. CDR3 loop: CASSPMLAGGQYF. The CDR3 DNA sequence: TGCGCCAGCAGCCCCATGTTAGCGGGAGGGCAGTATTTT.

V and J are TRBV6-5 and TRBJ1-2; tentatively, D is TRBD1 (5 bases). This CDR3 contains 15 residues. Trimming removed 6 bases from V and 8 bases from J, with 22 bases in between. The germline V gene encodes CDR1 MNHEY and CDR2 SVGAGI. The CDR3 DNA follows: TGTGCCAGCAGCCTTGTGGGGGGTGGTTTCCAAGGCTACACCTTC. It yields the protein CASSLVGGGFQGYTF.

V is TRBV30 and J is TRBJ2-3; D not resolved. Germline-derived CDR1 and CDR2 are GTSNPN and SVGIG (reference sequence). The CDR3 has 16 amino acids. V was clipped by 1 base and J by 4 bases, with 18 bases between them. CDR3 sequence: CAWSALGSALADTQYF. The CDR3, as DNA: TGTGCCTGGAGTGCCCTAGGCAGCGCACTGGCAGATACGCAGTATTTT.

This chain joins TRBV7-2 and TRBJ1-2; D unresolved. The CDR3 consists of 14 residues. V lost 5 bases to trimming and J lost 4 bases, with 14 bases between them. The germline V gene encodes CDR1 SGHTA and CDR2 FQGNSA. CDR3 bases: TGTGCCAGCAGCGAAGGACGGACGCCCTATGGCTACACCTTC. Its translation: CASSEGRTPYGYTF.

The chain combines TRBV7-8 with TRBJ1-5; D remains ambiguous. The germline V gene has CDR1 SGHVS and CDR2 FQNEAQ. CDR3 size: 14 residues. Deletions cut 1 base from V and 3 bases from J, with 7 bases between. The CDR3 nucleotides are TGTGCCAGCAGCTTAGATCTGTACAATCAGCCCCAGCATTTT. Residues: CASSLDLYNQPQHF.

The J gene is TRBJ1-1, the V gene TRBV5-1; no clear D. The ends were cut back, 0 bases at V and 0 bases at J, with 9 bases in the middle. The CDR3 loop spans 15 amino acids. The germline V gene has CDR1 SGHRS and CDR2 YFSETQ. As DNA, the CDR3 is TGCGCCAGCAGCTTGGCTCCTCTAATGAACACTGAAGCTTTCTTT. Its translation: CASSLAPLMNTEAFF.

The chain joins TRBV2 to TRBJ1-2, with D perhaps matching TRBD1 (5 bases). The germline V and J ends were trimmed by 2 bases and 3 bases, with 10 bases remaining between them. CDR3 length: 14 amino acids. Germline V gives CDR1 SNHLY, CDR2 FYNNEI. In DNA form, the CDR3 reads TGTGCCAGCAGTGAAAGAGGGGAGGACTATGGCTACACCTTC. This gives the protein CASSERGEDYGYTF.

The rearrangement links TRBV7-9 to TRBJ2-7; D not resolved. This CDR3 contains 16 residues. Germline CDR1 reads SEHNR; CDR2 reads FQNEAQ (reference sequence). The ends were cut back, 2 bases at V and 2 bases at J, with 16 bases in the middle. The DNA of the CDR3 is TGTGCCAGCAGCTTACCGCCGGCATACTCAACCTACGAGCAGTACTTC. Its translation: CASSLPPAYSTYEQYF.

The chain joins TRBV7-9 to TRBJ2-1; 10 bases map to TRBD2. The ends lost 8 bases at V and 4 bases at J; junction bases unmatched: 2. Per germline, CDR1 SEHNR and CDR2 FQNEAQ (reference sequence). The CDR3 length is 13 residues. The CDR3 loop is CASERGGYNEQFF. CDR3 nucleotide sequence: TGTGCCAGCGAGCGGGGGGGATACAATGAGCAGTTCTTC.

The CDR3 DNA sequence: TGTGCCAGGGAAAGGGGAGACCGGAACACCGGGGAGCTGTTTTTT. As protein: CARERGDRNTGELFF. The chain is built from TRBV7-9 and TRBJ2-2; tentatively, D is TRBD1 or TRBD2 (5 bases each). The germline V gene has CDR1 SEHNR and CDR2 FQNEAQ (reference sequence). Trimming removed 9 bases at V and 1 base at J, with 15 bases between. The CDR3 is 15 amino acids.

CDR3 DNA sequence: TGCGCCAGCAGCTTTTCAGATATCGGTAATGAAAAACTGTTTTTT. As protein: CASSFSDIGNEKLFF. The V call is TRBV5-1, the J call TRBJ1-4; D unclear. Germline values: CDR1 SGHRS, CDR2 YFSETQ. There are 15 residues in the CDR3. V was shortened by 2 bases and J by 4 bases, with 12 bases between the two germline ends.